The 19 T cell receptor beta chains given below trace back to one sample, sequenced in a study of cytotoxic CD8 clonotypes in ibrutinib-treated CLL. Repertoires were generated with immunoSEQ multiplex PCR, while TCRdb's copy carries only in-frame clones and drops some. The table shows approximately 200,000 clones, with around three quarters occurring only once. The sequenced sample was PBMCs, obtained after 24 months of ibrutinib treatment. These receptors were collected from a human donor with chronic lymphocytic leukemia.

This clone was counted once. This chain links TRBV7-9 with TRBJ2-7, with 11 bases aligning to TRBD2. There are 14 residues in the CDR3. The germline CDR1 and CDR2 sequences are SEHNR and FQNEAQ (reference sequence). With 6 bases clipped from V and 7 bases from J, the junction kept 8 bases outside the gene matches. CDR3 DNA: TGTGCCAGCAGTCCGACTAGCGGGACTGAAGAGCAGTACTTC. Protein sequence: CASSPTSGTEEQYF.

This clone showed up just once. The V and J genes are TRBV6-5 and TRBJ2-7; a weak D match, TRBD1 (5 bases). Trimming shortened V by 0 bases and J by 1 base, and 13 bases separated the two germline ends. The CDR3 has 16 residues. The germline gives CDR1 MNHEY, CDR2 SVGAGI. The CDR3 DNA sequence: TGTGCCAGCAGTTACTCGCCCAGGACACCGTCCTACGAGCAGTACTTC. Translated: CASSYSPRTPSYEQYF.

The chain uses TRBV2 and TRBJ2-2; 13 positions match TRBD2. After removal of 7 bases from V and 5 bases from J, the junction contained 7 bases not matched to a gene. This CDR3 contains 16 residues. Germline assignment: CDR1 SNHLY and CDR2 FYNNEI. This chain's CDR3 is CASKRGLAGETGELFF. CDR3 DNA: TGTGCCAGCAAAAGAGGACTAGCGGGAGAAACCGGGGAGCTGTTTTTT. Supplemented by reference TRBV2 and TRBJ2-2, the full variable domain reads EPEVTQTPSHQVTQMGQEVILRCVPISNHLYFYWYRQILGQKVEFLVSFYNNEISEKSEIFDDQFSVERPDGSNFTLKIRSTKLEDSAMYFCASKRGLAGETGELFFGEGSRLTVL.

The chain employs TRBV11-3 and TRBJ2-3, with a possible D match to TRBD2 (5 bases). The germline CDR1 and CDR2 sequences are SGHNT and YENEEA. This CDR3 comprises 15 residues. V lost 4 bases and J lost 2, with 13 bases in between. The CDR3 loop reads CASSSPGSLTDTQYF. The CDR3 DNA sequence: TGTGCCAGCAGCTCACCGGGATCCCTCACAGATACGCAGTATTTT.

The V call is TRBV7-9, the J call TRBJ2-3, with D hard to call. Germline CDR1 and CDR2: SEHNR and FQNEAQ (reference sequence). This CDR3 region has 16 residues. With 6 bases removed from V and 0 bases from J, the gap between germline ends came to 16 bases. The CDR3 sequence: CASRPTRGVSTDTQYF. In DNA, the CDR3 is TGTGCCAGCAGACCCACCCGCGGCGTCAGCACAGATACGCAGTATTTT.

This chain uses TRBV10-3 with TRBJ2-1, with D possibly matching TRBD1 (6 bases). Germline V lookup: CDR1 ENHRY, CDR2 SYGVKD. This CDR3 has 15 amino acids. Trimming removed 4 bases from V and 3 bases from J, with 13 bases in between. CDR3 amino acids: CAISVTGSLYNEQFF. The CDR3 coding sequence is TGTGCCATCAGTGTAACAGGGTCTCTCTACAATGAGCAGTTCTTC.

The rearrangement uses TRBV6-5 and TRBJ1-5, with D perhaps matching TRBD1 (5 bases). The CDR3 covers 14 residues. Between the trimmed V and J ends, which lost 8 bases and 0 bases, there was a span of 11 bases. Germline values: CDR1 MNHEY, CDR2 SVGAGI. CDR3 bases: TGTGCCAGCGGTAGGGGTCCTAGCAATCAGCCCCAGCATTTT. Residues: CASGRGPSNQPQHF.

This clone was seen only once. The chain's CDR3 is CASSIGVNTEAFF. CDR3 DNA: TGTGCCAGTAGTATAGGAGTGAACACTGAAGCTTTCTTT. The rearrangement links TRBV19 to TRBJ1-1; D is undetermined. Germline values: CDR1 LNHDA, CDR2 SQIVND (reference sequence). This CDR3 comprises 13 residues. Trimming shortened V by 1 base and J by 0 bases, and 3 bases separated the two germline ends.

V is TRBV9 and J is TRBJ2-1; perhaps TRBD2 as D (5 bases). V was cut by 3 bases and J by 7 bases, with 17 bases left in between. This CDR3 region has 15 residues. CDR1 and CDR2 (germline): SGDLS, YYNGEE. In DNA, the CDR3 is TGTGCCAGCAGCGACACCGGACTGGCATTGAATGAGCAGTTCTTC. This codes for CASSDTGLALNEQFF.

A few counts support this clone. The chain recombines TRBV10-3 with TRBJ2-1; perhaps TRBD2 as D (5 bases). Germline CDR1 ENHRY, CDR2 SYGVKD. V lost 4 bases to trimming and J lost 5 bases, with 18 bases between them. The length of the CDR3 is 16 residues. This chain's CDR3 is CAISGSLGSDDNEQFF. CDR3 coding DNA: TGTGCCATCAGTGGATCTTTAGGGAGCGACGACAATGAGCAGTTCTTC.

V usage is TRBV15 and J usage is TRBJ2-6; 9 nucleotides align to TRBD2. The CDR3 extends over 15 amino acids. The V and J ends lost 3 bases and 13 bases, in that order; junction bases with no gene match: 10. Germline V gives CDR1 LNHNV, CDR2 YYDKDF (reference sequence). The CDR3 loop reads CATSRASGIVRVLTF. CDR3 coding DNA: TGTGCCACCAGCAGGGCTAGCGGGATCGTACGGGTCCTGACTTTC.

The chain joins TRBV5-5 to TRBJ2-5; 8 positions match TRBD2. V dropped 2 bases and J dropped 2; count of bases not matched to a gene: 5. Per the germline V gene, CDR1 is SGHKS and CDR2 is YYEKEE (reference sequence). The CDR3 has 15 residues. CDR3 sequence (DNA): TGTGCCAGCAGCTTTATTTTAGCGGGGCAAGAGACCCAGTACTTC. Translation: CASSFILAGQETQYF.

The rearrangement links TRBV29-1 to TRBJ1-5; D not certain. Per germline, CDR1 SQVTM and CDR2 ANQGSEA. The CDR3 contains 12 residues. V was trimmed by 5 bases and J by 4 bases, leaving 9 bases between them. This CDR3 is CSVLSGNQPQHF. CDR3 sequence (DNA): TGCAGCGTTCTATCGGGAAATCAGCCCCAGCATTTT.

The chain has TRBV9 and TRBJ2-3; D is uncertain. CDR1 and CDR2 from the germline V gene are SGDLS and YYNGEE. Trimming removed 4 bases at V and 0 bases at J, with 3 bases between. The CDR3 totals 12 residues. CDR3 DNA sequence: TGTGCCAGCAGCAAAAGCACAGATACGCAGTATTTT. It codes for CASSKSTDTQYF.

On this clone itself: One end of the junction does not line up with germline, which may come from a read error. The rearrangement links TRBV2 to TRBJ1-5, with no clear D. CDR3 length: 14 amino acids. CDR1 SNHLY and CDR2 FYNNEI come from the germline V gene. CDR3 sequence: CASSRGRGNQPQHF. The DNA of the CDR3 is TGTGCCAGCAGCCGAGGACGGGGAAATCAACCCCAGCATTTT.

This chain joins TRBV19 and TRBJ2-7; unclear D gene. Trimming removed 3 bases from V and 4 bases from J, with 10 bases in between. The CDR3 spans 13 residues. Germline-derived CDR1 and CDR2 are LNHDA and SQIVND (reference sequence). CDR3 nucleotides: TGTGCCAGTAGTATTGGATCGCCTTACGAGCAGTACTTC. Translation gives CASSIGSPYEQYF. The whole variable domain, remainder taken from reference TRBV19 and TRBJ2-7, is DGGITQSPKYLFRKEGQNVTLSCEQNLNHDAMYWYRQDPGQGLRLIYYSQIVNDFQKGDIAEGYSVSREKKESFPLTVTSAQKNPTAFYLCASSIGSPYEQYFGPGTRLTVT.

The V and J genes are TRBV7-2 and TRBJ2-7; perhaps TRBD1 as D (6 bases). CDR3 length: 16 residues. The ends were cut back, 5 bases at V and 2 bases at J, with 19 bases in the middle. The V gene's germline CDR1 is SGHTA and CDR2 FQGNSA. The CDR3 reads CASSPSIYRVTYEQYF. In nucleotides, the CDR3 is TGTGCCAGCAGCCCGTCGATTTACAGGGTCACCTACGAGCAGTACTTC.

The chain couples TRBV13 to TRBJ1-3, with D tentatively TRBD1 (5 bases). Trimming cost V 3 bases and J 0 bases, with 12 bases left between them. CDR1 and CDR2 from the germline V gene are PRHDT and FYEKMQ (reference sequence). The CDR3 contains 16 residues. The CDR3 DNA is TGTGCCAGCAGCTTCCCCGGGGGTTTCTCTGGAAACACCATATATTTT. Protein: CASSFPGGFSGNTIYF.

In nucleotides, the CDR3 is TGCAGCGTTGTGGGGGGTTTTCATGGCTACACCTTC. It specifies CSVVGGFHGYTF. The chain has TRBV29-1 and TRBJ1-2; D perhaps matches TRBD1 (5 bases). Germline-derived CDR1 and CDR2 are SQVTM and ANQGSEA. The CDR3 is 12 residues long. V shed 4 bases and J shed 6 bases, with 12 bases lying between them.